These 30 T cell receptor beta chains were all obtained from the same sample, sequenced in a study of T cell changes during pregnancy in multiple sclerosis. Clones were read by immunoSEQ multiplex PCR, and TCRdb kept only the in-frame ones, dropping some. The top ten clones hold around 1.7% of a sample with under 95,000 clones, 91% of them seen once. Material: peripheral blood, obtained after pregnancy. The receptors originated from a female donor in good health, enrolled as a control in a pregnancy study.

The chain links TRBV2 to TRBJ1-1; D not certain. V lost 4 bases, J lost 1 base, and 13 bases lay in between. CDR3 length: 15 amino acids. Germline values: CDR1 SNHLY, CDR2 FYNNEI. The CDR3 reads CASSAWAISNTEAFF. The CDR3 coding sequence is TGTGCCAGCAGTGCGTGGGCAATCTCGAACACTGAAGCTTTCTTT.

This clone came up once. The chain uses TRBV4-1 and TRBJ1-2, with D uncertain. This CDR3 comprises 16 residues. The V gene's germline CDR1 is MGHRA and CDR2 YSYEKL. V gave up 0 bases and J gave up 6 bases, with 17 bases separating them. In nucleotides, the CDR3 is TGCGCCAGCAGCCAAGATAATTTCGTGGGCGCGAATGGCTACACCTTC. Translation: CASSQDNFVGANGYTF.

This clone was observed once. This chain uses TRBV10-3 with TRBJ1-2, with 7 bases fitting TRBD1. The junction had 10 bases not matched to a gene; V was cut back by 5 bases and J by 7 bases. Germline CDR1 ENHRY, CDR2 SYGVKD. The CDR3 sequence is 14 residues long. The CDR3 spells CAISSGTDGRGYTF. CDR3 bases: TGTGCCATCAGTTCCGGGACAGACGGGCGTGGCTACACCTTC.

This clone was seen a single time. The V and J genes are TRBV6-1 and TRBJ1-5, with D possibly TRBD1 on 5 matching bases. V shed 6 bases and J shed 4 bases, with 13 bases lying between them. CDR1 and CDR2 from the germline V gene are MNHNS and SASEGT. The CDR3 runs to 14 residues. This CDR3 is CASRIGAANQPQHF. The CDR3 DNA reads as TGTGCCAGCAGGATAGGGGCAGCAAATCAGCCCCAGCATTTT.

The chain links TRBV30 to TRBJ1-4, with unresolved D. The V end lost 3 bases, the J end lost 7 bases, and 18 bases lay between the germline ends. The CDR3 totals 15 residues. CDR1 and CDR2 from the germline V gene are GTSNPN and SVGIG (reference sequence). CDR3 DNA sequence: TGTGCCTGGAGGCCGACCCAAGGGAGGGCTGAAAAACTGTTTTTT. Translation gives CAWRPTQGRAEKLFF.

This clone has a single count. The chain links TRBV28 to TRBJ1-1; the D gene is possibly TRBD1 (5 bases). Germline-derived CDR1 and CDR2 are MDHEN and SYDVKM. This CDR3 has 16 amino acids. V was pared by 2 bases and J by 4 bases, with 17 bases between. The CDR3 region is CASSLRQSEWGTEAFF. The CDR3 DNA reads as TGTGCCAGCAGTTTAAGACAGAGCGAATGGGGCACTGAAGCTTTCTTT.

This clone was detected only a few times. V and J are TRBV2 and TRBJ1-2; TRBD1 aligns across 8 bases. Unmatched junction bases numbered 6, after V lost 8 bases and J lost 4 bases. The CDR3 loop spans 13 amino acids. Germline values: CDR1 SNHLY, CDR2 FYNNEI. Here the CDR3 reads CASGQGGIYGYTF. The CDR3 bases are TGTGCCAGCGGACAGGGAGGTATCTATGGCTACACCTTC.

CDR3 nucleotides: TGTGCCAGCAGTGAGGGCGTCACTAGCGGGGGGTTAGAGACCCAGTACTTC. This translates into CASSEGVTSGGLETQYF. J is TRBJ2-5 and V is TRBV2; 12 bases fit TRBD2. V dropped 3 bases and J dropped 4; count of bases not matched to a gene: 9. The CDR3 consists of 17 residues. The germline V gene has CDR1 SNHLY and CDR2 FYNNEI.

The rearrangement uses TRBV2 and TRBJ2-2; D gene ambiguous. V lost 7 bases, J lost 7 bases, and 19 bases lay in between. This CDR3 has 15 amino acids. CDR1 and CDR2 (germline): SNHLY, FYNNEI. The CDR3 DNA follows: TGTGCCAGCACTAAGTCGGCTAGTCTGATCGGGGAGCTGTTTTTT. Translation gives CASTKSASLIGELFF.

CDR3 amino acids: CASSVLAGVGNEQFF. CDR3 sequence (DNA): TGTGCCAGTAGTGTTCTAGCGGGGGTAGGGAATGAGCAGTTCTTC. J is TRBJ2-1 and V is TRBV19, with TRBD2 matching 10 bases. From germline, CDR1 is LNHDA and CDR2 SQIVND (reference sequence). This CDR3 is built from 15 residues. Unmatched junction bases numbered 8, after V lost 5 bases and J lost 7 bases.

The gene calls are TRBV4-1 and TRBJ1-6, with 7 bases identical to TRBD1. Germline V gene sequence: CDR1 MGHRA, CDR2 YSYEKL. This CDR3 region has 18 residues. V trimming: 4 bases; J trimming: 8 bases; junction bases outside the gene matches: 17. The CDR3 here is CASSLRGGRNTSDSPLHF. In DNA, the CDR3 is TGCGCCAGCAGCCTCAGAGGGGGCAGGAACACATCGGATTCACCCCTCCACTTT.

The table lists this clone with a count of one. The rearrangement links TRBV14 to TRBJ2-3, with 8 positions matching TRBD2. Germline CDR1 is SGHDN and CDR2 is FVKESK. The CDR3 consists of 13 residues. Losses at the gene ends were 0 bases for V and 13 bases for J; bases not matched to a gene: 6. The CDR3 DNA follows: TGTGCCAGCAGCCAAGATTTAGCGGGGTATGAGTATTTT. This gives the protein CASSQDLAGYEYF.

V and J are TRBV5-1 and TRBJ1-2; perhaps TRBD1 as D (5 bases). Germline V lookup: CDR1 SGHRS, CDR2 YFSETQ. The CDR3 is 15 amino acids. Trimming took off 4 bases at V and 3 bases at J, with 16 bases between the two ends. The CDR3 sequence is CASSPVAGGDYGYTF. The DNA for the CDR3 is TGCGCCAGCAGCCCGGTCGCGGGAGGGGACTATGGCTACACCTTC.

The chain couples TRBV4-2 to TRBJ2-7; TRBD2 is a possible D gene (6 bases). The ends were cut back, 2 bases at V and 0 bases at J, with 8 bases in the middle. The CDR3 extends over 14 amino acids. Looked up from germline, CDR1 is LGHNA and CDR2 is YNFKEQ. The CDR3 DNA sequence: TGTGCCAGCAGCCAACGGGGGACCTCCTACGAGCAGTACTTC. Encoded protein: CASSQRGTSYEQYF.

The rearrangement joins TRBV7-9 to TRBJ1-6; D might be TRBD1 (5 bases). CDR1 is SEHNR and CDR2 is FQNEAQ in the germline V gene (reference sequence). This CDR3 is built from 15 residues. V lost 5 bases and J lost 5, with 13 bases in between. DNA of the CDR3: TGTGCCAGCAGCCGAGGGACTGCCGATAATTCACCCCTCCACTTT. This translates into CASSRGTADNSPLHF.

The rearrangement uses TRBV30 and TRBJ2-1, with 7 positions matching TRBD2. CDR3 length: 15 residues. Trimming took 1 base from V and 2 from J; bases not matched to a gene: 5. CDR1 is GTSNPN and CDR2 is SVGIG in the germline V gene (reference sequence). The CDR3 region is CAWSAGGPTYNEQFF. The DNA of the CDR3 is TGTGCCTGGAGTGCGGGGGGACCGACCTACAATGAGCAGTTCTTC.

This clone came up a few times. The rearrangement uses TRBV4-3 and TRBJ1-1; D is unclear. Trimming removed 1 base at V and 0 bases at J, with 9 bases between. Germline V CDR1 and CDR2: LGHNA, YSLEER. This CDR3 has 15 amino acids. CDR3 bases: TGCGCCAGCAGCCAAGCGTGGGCAGTGAACACTGAAGCTTTCTTT. This codes for CASSQAWAVNTEAFF.

This chain joins TRBV6-5 and TRBJ2-6; 9 positions match TRBD2. V was clipped by 6 bases and J by 18 bases; unmatched bases: 12. The CDR3 is made up of 13 amino acids. The germline CDR1 and CDR2 sequences are MNHEY and SVGAGI. The CDR3 loop reads CASSPASGTIQTF. Here the CDR3 DNA reads TGTGCCAGCAGCCCAGCTAGCGGGACCATCCAGACTTTC.

The chain uses TRBV18 and TRBJ2-2; D gene ambiguous. Germline CDR1 KGHSH, CDR2 LQKENI. Trimming pared 3 bases from V and 0 bases from J, leaving 8 bases between. This CDR3 is built from 15 residues. CDR3 region: CASSPRNPNTGELFF. CDR3 sequence (DNA): TGTGCCAGCTCACCCAGAAACCCGAACACCGGGGAGCTGTTTTTT.

The chain has TRBV18 and TRBJ1-4; D gene ambiguous. The CDR3 spans 15 residues. V lost 2 bases and J lost 3, with 10 bases in between. Germline CDR1 is KGHSH and CDR2 is LQKENI. CDR3 in DNA: TGTGCCAGCTCACCATGGGCGGGTGCTAATGAAAAACTGTTTTTT. This encodes CASSPWAGANEKLFF.

The chain recombines TRBV6-5 with TRBJ1-1, with 8 bases identical to TRBD1. The ends lost 9 bases at V and 4 bases at J; junction bases unmatched: 7. Germline V gives CDR1 MNHEY, CDR2 SVGAGI. The CDR3 has 13 residues. CDR3 sequence (DNA): TGTGCCAGTCGACAGGGGTTGGGCACTGAAGCTTTCTTT. It encodes CASRQGLGTEAFF.

V usage is TRBV27 and J usage is TRBJ2-1, with 8 bases matching TRBD1. After removal of 6 bases from V and 7 bases from J, the junction contained 8 bases not matched to a gene. The germline CDR1 and CDR2 sequences are MNHEY and SMNVEV (reference sequence). The length of the CDR3 is 14 residues. The CDR3 nucleotides are TGTGCCAGCAGCATCGGGGACAGGACGAATGAGCAGTTCTTC. The encoded protein is CASSIGDRTNEQFF.

The chain has TRBV4-2 and TRBJ2-2; no firm D call. The length of the CDR3 is 14 residues. The V end was cut by 2 bases, the J end by 3 bases, with 7 bases between. The germline CDR1 and CDR2 sequences are LGHNA and YNFKEQ. The CDR3 bases are TGTGCCAGCAGCCAACTCGAGGACACCGGGGAGCTGTTTTTT. This translates into CASSQLEDTGELFF.

This clone has just a few counts. This chain joins TRBV27 and TRBJ1-1, with D maybe TRBD1 (5 bases). CDR3 size: 12 residues. V lost 5 bases to trimming and J lost 7 bases, with 11 bases between them. Germline V gene data show CDR1 as MNHEY and CDR2 as SMNVEV (reference sequence). This chain's CDR3 is CASSPQGGEAFF. CDR3 nucleotides: TGTGCCAGCAGTCCCCAGGGAGGTGAAGCTTTCTTT.

The chain recombines TRBV28 with TRBJ1-5; TRBD1 aligns across 8 bases. The CDR3 sequence is 12 residues long. The germline CDR1 and CDR2 sequences are MDHEN and SYDVKM. CDR3 sequence (DNA): TGTGTCACAGGGGGTAGCAATCAGCCCCAGCATTTT. Its protein is CVTGGSNQPQHF.

DNA for the CDR3: TGTGCCAGCAGCTCGGGGGGGAGCACAGATACGCAGTATTTT. This codes for CASSSGGSTDTQYF. This sequence joins TRBV6-5 and TRBJ2-3, with 8 positions matching TRBD2. This CDR3 is built from 14 residues. V lost 6 bases, J lost 0 bases, and 2 bases stayed unmatched. Germline values: CDR1 MNHEY, CDR2 SVGAGI.

The chain uses TRBV4-3 and TRBJ2-1, with TRBD2 matching over 7 bases. The trim removed 1 base at V and 5 bases at J, leaving 8 bases unmatched. Germline CDR1 LGHNA, CDR2 YSLEER. There are 16 residues in the CDR3. The CDR3 loop reads CASSQVASGSDNEQFF. In DNA form, the CDR3 reads TGCGCCAGCAGCCAAGTGGCTAGCGGTAGCGACAATGAGCAGTTCTTC.

The chain couples TRBV6-5 to TRBJ1-1, with TRBD1 matching 7 bases. The CDR3 runs to 14 residues. Trimming removed 6 bases from V and 0 bases from J; junction bases left unmatched: 4. Germline V gene sequence: CDR1 MNHEY, CDR2 SVGAGI. The CDR3 reads CASRLDRMNTEAFF. CDR3 in DNA: TGTGCCAGCAGGCTGGACAGGATGAACACTGAAGCTTTCTTT.

This chain joins TRBV4-3 and TRBJ1-4, with D possibly matching TRBD1 (5 bases). Trimming pared 1 base from V and 5 bases from J, leaving 8 bases between. Germline V gives CDR1 LGHNA, CDR2 YSLEER. This CDR3 contains 14 residues. The CDR3 coding sequence is TGCGCCAGCAGCCAAGGACGGGGGAATGAAAAACTGTTTTTT. Its protein product is CASSQGRGNEKLFF.

V is TRBV5-1 and J is TRBJ2-3; TRBD2 matches at 12 bases. The CDR3 runs to 16 residues. Germline CDR1 SGHRS, CDR2 YFSETQ. V shed 4 bases and J 5 bases; nucleotides not matched to a gene: 8. CDR3 coding DNA: TGCGCCAGCAGCACCTCTAGCGGGGGGGTAGTAGATACGCAGTATTTT. This codes for CASSTSSGGVVDTQYF.